These 17 T cell receptor beta chains came from one sample sequenced in a study of Graves' ophthalmopathy and Graves' hyperthyroidism. CDR3 regions of TCR beta were amplified from RNA transcripts. Second-round multiplex PCR came after first-round RT-PCR with HTBI primers. TCRdb called the multiplex PCR reads again in MiXCR, with one record for every CDR3 protein. The sample has 350,000 to 450,000 distinct CDR3 sequences; around 16% are singletons. The sample consisted of peripheral blood. Receptors originate from a woman between 18 and 29 years old with Graves' ophthalmopathy.

The J gene is TRBJ1-1, the V gene TRBV6-5; 10 bases align to TRBD1. This CDR3 spans 16 amino acids. CDR1 is MNHEY, CDR2 SVGAGI, per germline. The J segment lost 5 bases and the V segment lost 0 bases, leaving 6 bases of the junction unmatched. Here the CDR3 DNA reads TGTGCCAGCAGTTACTCCCGGACAGGGGGTTTGACTGAAGCTTTCTTT. Translated: CASSYSRTGGLTEAFF.

This clonotype was seen ten or more times. The rearrangement joins TRBV20-1 to TRBJ2-7; the D is unclear. This CDR3 comprises 15 residues. The V end was cut by 6 bases, the J end by 6 bases, with 24 bases between. In germline, CDR1 is DFQATT, CDR2 SNEGSKA (reference sequence). CDR3 loop: CSANIEAGLFVEQYF. CDR3 bases: TGCAGTGCAAATATAGAGGCAGGTCTATTCGTCGAGCAGTACTTC.

The table lists this clonotype with a few counts. The chain carries TRBV12-3 or TRBV12-4 and TRBJ2-5, with TRBD1 matching 9 bases. V trimming: 6 bases; J trimming: 5 bases; junction bases outside the gene matches: 4. The CDR3 runs to 13 residues. The CDR3 DNA sequence: TGTGCCAGCAGACAGACAGGGGGTGAGACCCAGTACTTC. This codes for CASRQTGGETQYF.

V and J are TRBV12-3 or TRBV12-4 and TRBJ2-5; D unresolved. Between the trimmed V and J ends, which lost 5 bases and 6 bases, there was a span of 19 bases. The CDR3 loop spans 15 amino acids. The CDR3 spells CASSPGLAGLQTQYF. The CDR3 DNA reads as TGTGCCAGCAGTCCCGGTCTGGCTGGCCTCCAGACCCAGTACTTC.

This clonotype was detected ten times or more. The rearrangement links TRBV20-1 to TRBJ2-7, with 10 bases fitting TRBD2. Germline V lookup: CDR1 DFQATT, CDR2 SNEGSKA (reference sequence). V lost 6 bases and J lost 4; bases outside the gene matches: 9. The length of the CDR3 is 14 residues. The CDR3 DNA sequence: TGCAGTGCCGGCCCGACTAGCGGGTCATACGAGCAGTACTTC. Protein sequence: CSAGPTSGSYEQYF.

This clonotype has ten or more counts. The CDR3 DNA sequence: TGTGCCAGCAGACCGACAGGGTGGTCCAACGAGCAGTACTTC. It codes for CASRPTGWSNEQYF. The V gene is TRBV28, the J gene TRBJ2-7, with TRBD1 matching 7 bases. The CDR3 covers 14 residues. The V gene's germline CDR1 is MDHEN and CDR2 SYDVKM. With V trimmed by 6 bases and J by 5 bases, 10 bases remained unmatched.

This clonotype was seen many times. The chain uses TRBV11-2 and TRBJ1-1; D not certain. The CDR3 length is 18 residues. Germline CDR1 and CDR2: SGHAT and FQNNGV. Trimming left V 1 base short and J 0 bases short, with 18 bases between. The CDR3 here is CASSLGDLSRTMNTEAFF. CDR3 nucleotides: TGTGCCAGCAGCTTAGGGGATTTAAGTCGAACCATGAACACTGAAGCTTTCTTT.

This clonotype was recorded at least ten times. At one of its ends the junction is not consistent with the germline gene, which may arise from a read error. For the CDR3, the DNA is TGTGCCACCAGCAGAGACCCGAAGGATTCTCTTGACTTC. Protein product: CATSRDPKDSLDF. The rearrangement joins TRBV15 to TRBJ2-7; no clear D. Germline assignment: CDR1 LNHNV and CDR2 YYDKDF (reference sequence). The CDR3 length is 13 residues.

This clonotype was observed many times. The chain uses TRBV11-2 and TRBJ2-2; possible D gene TRBD1, 5 bases. The CDR3 is 16 amino acids. CDR1 and CDR2 from the germline V gene are SGHAT and FQNNGV. Trimming cost V 4 bases and J 4 bases, with 16 bases left between them. This CDR3 is CASSSSRSQGTGELFF. As DNA, the CDR3 is TGTGCCAGCAGCTCCTCGAGGTCCCAGGGCACCGGGGAGCTGTTTTTT.

This clonotype has ten or more counts. The gene calls are TRBV7-2 and TRBJ2-7; D is uncertain. The CDR3 runs to 14 residues. V gave up 1 base and J gave up 2 bases, with 9 bases separating them. Germline V gene sequence: CDR1 SGHTA, CDR2 FQGNSA. CDR3 in DNA: TGTGCCAGCAGCTTAGAAGGGAAAACCTACGAGCAGTACTTC. It yields the protein CASSLEGKTYEQYF.

This chain uses TRBV30 with TRBJ1-2; 8 bases are shared with TRBD1. Germline CDR1 reads GTSNPN; CDR2 reads SVGIG (reference sequence). Germline trimming cut 8 bases from V and 5 bases from J; bases unmatched to any gene: 4. The CDR3 length is 11 residues. The CDR3: CAANRGYGYTF. CDR3 DNA: TGTGCCGCCAACAGGGGGTATGGCTACACCTTC.

This clonotype was counted many times. The V gene is TRBV29-1, the J gene TRBJ2-5; D may be TRBD1 (6 bases). V shed 4 bases and J shed 4 bases, with 13 bases lying between them. CDR1 and CDR2 (germline): SQVTM, ANQGSEA. CDR3 length: 13 amino acids. This chain's CDR3 is CSVGDTLGETQYF. The CDR3, as DNA: TGCAGCGTTGGGGACACCTTGGGAGAGACCCAGTACTTC.

This clonotype came up many times. The chain recombines TRBV12-3 or TRBV12-4 with TRBJ1-5; tentatively, D is TRBD1 (6 bases). V shed 6 bases and J shed 7 bases, with 19 bases lying between them. This CDR3 has 15 residues. Here the CDR3 reads CASSPKGVFNQPQHF. As DNA, the CDR3 is TGTGCCAGCAGCCCTAAGGGGGTTTTCAACCAGCCCCAGCATTTT.

Ten or more counts support this clonotype. V is TRBV29-1 and J is TRBJ1-1; 7 nucleotides agree with TRBD1. Germline-derived CDR1 and CDR2 are SQVTM and ANQGSEA. The CDR3 is 13 residues long. Germline trimming cut 7 bases from V and 4 bases from J; bases unmatched to any gene: 9. CDR3 sequence reads: CSGRTGMSTEAFF. CDR3 in DNA: TGCAGCGGAAGGACAGGCATGAGCACTGAAGCTTTCTTT.

This clonotype came up many times. The V call is TRBV11-2, the J call TRBJ2-5; D could derive from TRBD1 or TRBD2 (5 bases each). The CDR3 contains 15 residues. V was shortened by 5 bases and J by 0 bases, with 13 bases between the two germline ends. CDR1 and CDR2 from the germline V gene are SGHAT and FQNNGV. Here the CDR3 DNA reads TGTGCCAGCAGCCCGACCGGGACGGACCAAGAGACCCAGTACTTC. It specifies CASSPTGTDQETQYF.

This clonotype has ten or more counts. The chain combines TRBV28 with TRBJ1-1; D might be TRBD1 (5 bases). Germline V gives CDR1 MDHEN, CDR2 SYDVKM. Trimming removed 8 bases from V and 0 bases from J, with 10 bases in between. The CDR3 sequence is 13 residues long. The CDR3 nucleotides read TGTGCCAGCGGGGGGACCTTGAACACTGAAGCTTTCTTT. It codes for CASGGTLNTEAFF.

This clonotype has at least ten counts. The genes are TRBV29-1 and TRBJ1-1; tentatively, D is TRBD1 (5 bases). The germline V gene encodes CDR1 SQVTM and CDR2 ANQGSEA. V was pared by 4 bases and J by 0 bases, with 9 bases between. This CDR3 has 13 amino acids. The CDR3 here is CSVAGTVNTEAFF. The DNA for the CDR3 is TGCAGCGTTGCCGGGACCGTGAACACTGAAGCTTTCTTT.